The 8 T cell receptor beta chains below come from one sample, sequenced in a study of OX40 agonist ivuxolimab in advanced cancers. Method: immunoSEQ multiplex PCR; TCRdb's copy keeps in-frame clones and lacks some. The data show about 100,000 clones, with about nine tenths seen just once and 0.31% held by the top ten. Material: CD4+ or CD8+ T cells sorted from blood, obtained in a trial of the OX40 agonist ivuxolimab. Receptor source: an adult with an advanced solid tumor such as melanoma, head and neck, liver or kidney cancer.

The chain uses TRBV28 and TRBJ1-1, with a possible D match to TRBD1 (5 bases). CDR1 and CDR2 from the germline V gene are MDHEN and SYDVKM. This CDR3 has 15 residues. V was shortened by 5 bases and J by 1 base, with 14 bases between the two germline ends. The CDR3 is CASSPLQTANTEAFF. CDR3 sequence (DNA): TGTGCCAGCAGTCCTCTACAGACAGCGAACACTGAAGCTTTCTTT.

V usage is TRBV5-1 and J usage is TRBJ2-2; D unclear. The V end was cut by 5 bases, the J end by 7 bases, with 18 bases between. Germline V gives CDR1 SGHRS, CDR2 YFSETQ. The CDR3 spans 15 residues. The CDR3 bases are TGCGCCAGCAGTTCAGAAAGACACTCTAACGGGGAGCTGTTTTTT. It specifies CASSSERHSNGELFF.

The CDR3 region is CASSRGELAGYGYTF. CDR3 nucleotide sequence: TGTGCCAGCAGCCGGGGGGAGCTAGCGGGTTATGGCTACACCTTC. The rearrangement links TRBV5-4 to TRBJ1-2; possible D gene TRBD1, 5 bases. Germline values: CDR1 SGHNT, CDR2 YYREEE (reference sequence). This CDR3 spans 15 amino acids. V lost 4 bases, J lost 5 bases, and 18 bases lay in between.

The chain combines TRBV19 with TRBJ2-5; D is possibly TRBD1 or TRBD2 (5 bases each). CDR3 length: 19 residues. Germline lookup yields CDR1 LNHDA and CDR2 SQIVND (reference sequence). V was clipped by 5 bases and J by 5 bases, with 30 bases between them. Here the CDR3 DNA reads TGTGCCAGTAGTCCTAGTGGGGGTCTGAGAGACGCCCCGTTGGAGACCCAGTACTTC. Its protein is CASSPSGGLRDAPLETQYF.

V usage is TRBV18 and J usage is TRBJ1-1; the match to TRBD1 covers 7 bases. J was trimmed by 3 bases and V by 1 base; bases with no gene match: 5. The CDR3 covers 15 residues. Germline loops: CDR1 KGHSH, CDR2 LQKENI. The CDR3 region has the DNA TGTGCCAGCTCACCACTAGGGGGCAGGGACACTGAAGCTTTCTTT. It is translated as CASSPLGGRDTEAFF.

The gene calls are TRBV5-6 and TRBJ1-2; perhaps TRBD1 as D (5 bases). V was clipped by 4 bases and J by 5 bases, with 27 bases between them. This CDR3 spans 18 amino acids. Germline CDR1 reads SGHDT; CDR2 reads YYEEEE. The CDR3 DNA is TGTGCCAGCAGCCCTAGAAACGACCGCCGGACGGGGGGATATGGCTACACCTTC. Its protein product is CASSPRNDRRTGGYGYTF.

V usage is TRBV7-2 and J usage is TRBJ2-2; 7 nucleotides line up with TRBD2. Trimming removed 4 bases from V and 9 bases from J; junction bases left unmatched: 8. The CDR3 consists of 14 residues. Germline V gives CDR1 SGHTA, CDR2 FQGNSA. The CDR3 nucleotides read TGTGCCAGCAGCTCCGCGGGAGTCAGGAGGGAGCTGTTTTTT. As protein: CASSSAGVRRELFF. Together with reference TRBV7-2 and TRBJ2-2, the CDR3 gives the full variable domain: GAGVSQSPSNKVTEKGKDVELRCDPISGHTALYWYRQSLGQGLEFLIYFQGNSAPDKSGLPSDRFSAERTGGSVSTLTIQRTQQEDSAVYLCASSSAGVRRELFFGEGSRLTVL.

This chain joins TRBV7-6 and TRBJ2-5; 8 bases are shared with TRBD2. Per the germline V gene, CDR1 is SGHVS and CDR2 is FNYEAQ. This CDR3 region has 17 residues. The V and J ends lost 1 base and 3 bases, in that order; junction bases with no gene match: 10. As DNA, the CDR3 is TGTGCCAGCAGCTTAGTCCCAGGGCTAGCGGGCAAAGAGACCCAGTACTTC. Translation gives CASSLVPGLAGKETQYF.